A selection of T cell receptor beta chains follows, all from one sample in a study of cytomegalovirus exposure and HLA in healthy donors. Repertoires were generated with immunoSEQ multiplex PCR, while TCRdb's copy carries only in-frame clones and drops some. The sample contains tens of thousands of clones, 60% to 80% of which appear only once. Sequenced material: PBMCs. The source is a woman aged 40 to 50 in good health and CMV-seronegative. The CDR3 runs from the conserved cysteine through the conserved F or W. The order of the fields is D gene, V gene, CDR3 protein. The D gene is left open where the match is weak.

TRBD1 | TRBV6-1 | CASKRDRSNNEQFF
TRBD2 | TRBV10-2 | CARAPSGSGSYEQYF
TRBD1 | TRBV7-2 | CASSFGGQGATEAFF
- | TRBV2 | CASTDRPYQPQHF
TRBD1 | TRBV9 | CASSGGQGVNQPQHF
TRBD1 | TRBV7-9 | CASSPDLQGSYEQYF
- | TRBV2 | CASRPGRITGGTEAFF
- | TRBV18 | CASSAGQGTEAFF
- | TRBV6-1 | CASSEVYRETEAFF
- | TRBV12-2 | CASRLNGDSSYEQYF
- | TRBV6-5 | CASSYSMTSDEQFF
- | TRBV5-6 | CASSLGGNSYEQYF
- | TRBV11-3 | CASSLDPGFTDTQYF
- | TRBV7-2 | CASSFIITNTGELFF
- | TRBV4-1 | CASSRVAVGVGGYTF
- | TRBV6-1 | CASSVTGNYGYTF
TRBD1 | TRBV11-2 | CASSFRQGRTGELFF
- | TRBV7-8 | CASSPQANTGELFF
- | TRBV10-3 | CAISQTPDQPQHF
- | TRBV5-1 | CASSLSAGMSGNGYTF
TRBD2 | TRBV5-1 | CASSWERGGAGYEQYF
TRBD2 | TRBV29-1 | CSVKLAGVMDTQYF
- | TRBV13 | CASSLGHRGASTEAFF